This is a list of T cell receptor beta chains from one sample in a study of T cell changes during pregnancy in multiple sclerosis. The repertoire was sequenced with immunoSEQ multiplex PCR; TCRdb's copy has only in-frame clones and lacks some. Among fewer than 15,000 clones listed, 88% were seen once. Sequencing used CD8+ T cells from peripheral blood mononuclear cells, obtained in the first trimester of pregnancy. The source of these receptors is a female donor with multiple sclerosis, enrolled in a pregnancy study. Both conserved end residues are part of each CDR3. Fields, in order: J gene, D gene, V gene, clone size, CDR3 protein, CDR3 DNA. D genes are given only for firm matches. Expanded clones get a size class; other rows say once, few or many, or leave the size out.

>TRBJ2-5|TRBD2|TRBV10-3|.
CAISDPGLAGQETQYF
TGTGCCATCAGTGACCCGGGACTAGCGGGTCAAGAGACCCAGTACTTC
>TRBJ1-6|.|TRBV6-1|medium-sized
CASSDLTSRAGFSPLHF
TGTGCCAGCAGTGACCTAACTTCAAGGGCGGGATTTTCACCCCTCCACTTT
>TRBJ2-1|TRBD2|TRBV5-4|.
CASSLPAGGINEQFF
TGTGCCAGCAGCTTGCCAGCGGGGGGGATCAATGAGCAGTTCTTC
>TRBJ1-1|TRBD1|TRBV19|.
CASSFNRGVGIEAFF
TGTGCCAGTAGTTTTAACAGGGGCGTTGGAATTGAAGCTTTCTTT
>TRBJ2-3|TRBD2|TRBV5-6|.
CASSLAMAGGIGADTQYF
TGTGCCAGCAGCTTGGCGATGGCGGGGGGGATCGGGGCAGATACGCAGTATTTT
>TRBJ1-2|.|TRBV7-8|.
CASSLVGRGTYGYTF
TGTGCCAGCAGCTTAGTCGGCAGGGGTACCTATGGCTACACCTTC
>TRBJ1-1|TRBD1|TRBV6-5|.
CASSRGQGRYTEAFF
TGTGCCAGCAGTCGAGGACAGGGTCGGTACACTGAAGCTTTCTTT
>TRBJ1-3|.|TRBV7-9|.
CASSPRTAGRGTIYF
TGTGCCAGCAGCCCCCGAACCGCAGGAAGGGGCACCATATATTTT
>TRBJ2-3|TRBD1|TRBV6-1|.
CASSVDRGSTDTQYF
TGTGCCAGCAGTGTGGACAGGGGAAGCACAGATACGCAGTATTTT
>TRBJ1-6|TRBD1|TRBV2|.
CASSDMGTGVSPLHF
TGTGCCAGCAGTGACATGGGGACAGGAGTCTCACCCCTCCACTTT
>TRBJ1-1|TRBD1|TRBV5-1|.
CASRAARGANTEAFF
TGCGCCAGCAGGGCGGCCAGGGGGGCGAACACTGAAGCTTTCTTT
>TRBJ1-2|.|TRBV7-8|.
CASSLTTAYGYTF
TGTGCCAGCAGCTTGACGACAGCCTATGGCTACACCTTC
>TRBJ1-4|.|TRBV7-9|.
CASSLGRGGTEKLFF
TGTGCCAGCAGCTTAGGTAGGGGGGGGACGGAAAAACTGTTTTTT
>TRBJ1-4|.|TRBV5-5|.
CASSFDYGVGEKLFF
TGTGCCAGCAGCTTCGACTACGGGGTCGGAGAAAAACTGTTTTTT
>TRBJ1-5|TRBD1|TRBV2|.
CASSEEGQMNQPQHF
TGTGCCAGCAGTGAAGAGGGACAGATGAATCAGCCCCAGCATTTT
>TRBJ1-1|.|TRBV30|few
CAWSQDLNTEAFF
TGTGCCTGGAGCCAAGACTTAAACACTGAAGCTTTCTTT
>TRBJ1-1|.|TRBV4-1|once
CASSPRDRGRRVLDTEAFF
TGCGCCAGCAGCCCCCGGGATCGGGGCAGGAGGGTTCTTGACACTGAAGCTTTCTTT
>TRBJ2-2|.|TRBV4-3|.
CASSHYRATVTGELFF
TGCGCCAGCAGTCATTACAGGGCTACGGTCACCGGGGAGCTGTTTTTT
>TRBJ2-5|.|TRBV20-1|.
CSARTDWTQYF
TGCAGTGCCCGGACAGATTGGACCCAGTACTTC
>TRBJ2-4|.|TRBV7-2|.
CASSLLAGSLAKNIQYF
TGTGCCAGCAGCCTCCTCGCTGGGAGTCTAGCCAAAAACATTCAGTACTTC
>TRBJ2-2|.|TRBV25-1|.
CASRGLRNTGELFF
TGTGCCAGCAGGGGACTTAGGAACACCGGGGAGCTGTTTTTT
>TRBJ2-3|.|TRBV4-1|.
CASSHLGIQSTDTQYF
TGCGCCAGCAGCCATCTCGGGATTCAGAGCACAGATACGCAGTATTTT
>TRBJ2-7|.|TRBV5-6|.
CASSLDGAEQYF
TGTGCCAGCAGCTTGGATGGGGCTGAGCAGTACTTC
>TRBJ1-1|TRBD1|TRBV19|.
CASSYRGRATEAFF
TGTGCCAGTAGTTACAGGGGGAGGGCCACTGAAGCTTTCTTT
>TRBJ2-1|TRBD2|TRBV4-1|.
CASSQPGGGPGEQFF
TGCGCCAGCAGCCAACCCGGGGGGGGGCCTGGTGAGCAGTTCTTC
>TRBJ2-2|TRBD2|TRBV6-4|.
CASSDGGVTGELFF
TGTGCCAGCAGTGACGGGGGGGTCACCGGGGAGCTGTTTTTT
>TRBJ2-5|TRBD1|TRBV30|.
CAWSPGQGLPETQYF
TGTGCCTGGAGTCCAGGACAGGGGTTACCAGAGACCCAGTACTTC
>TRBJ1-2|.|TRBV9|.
CASSDTRASSGYTF
TGTGCCAGCAGCGACACCAGGGCCAGCTCCGGCTACACCTTC
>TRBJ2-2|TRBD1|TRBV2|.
CASSEKTGGRYTGELFF
TGTGCCAGCAGTGAGAAGACAGGGGGACGGTACACCGGGGAGCTGTTTTTT
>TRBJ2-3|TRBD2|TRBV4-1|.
CASSRTLAGGYTDTQYF
TGCGCCAGCAGCCGAACCTTAGCGGGGGGGTACACAGATACGCAGTATTTT
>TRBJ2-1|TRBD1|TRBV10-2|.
CASSFGTGDFDEQFF
TGCGCCAGCAGCTTCGGGACAGGGGATTTCGATGAGCAGTTCTTC
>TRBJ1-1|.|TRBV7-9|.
CASILAGAHEAFF
TGTGCCAGCATCCTTGCGGGGGCACATGAAGCTTTCTTT
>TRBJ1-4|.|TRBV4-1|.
CASSQELSYTNEKLFF
TGCGCCAGCAGCCAAGAGTTGAGCTACACTAATGAAAAACTGTTTTTT
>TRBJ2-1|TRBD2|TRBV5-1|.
CASSHLAGGVDEQFF
TGCGCCAGCAGCCACTTAGCGGGGGGTGTGGATGAGCAGTTCTTC
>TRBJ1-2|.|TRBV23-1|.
CASSQSGADYGYTF
TGCGCCAGCAGTCAATCTGGTGCGGACTATGGCTACACCTTC
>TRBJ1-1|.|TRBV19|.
CASKDLGGLREAFF
TGTGCCAGTAAAGACCTTGGGGGGTTAAGGGAAGCTTTCTTT
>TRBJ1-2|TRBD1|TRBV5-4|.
CASRDISQGARGYTF
TGTGCCAGCAGGGACATTTCACAGGGGGCGCGGGGCTACACCTTC
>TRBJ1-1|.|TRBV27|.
CASSLSSGGITEAFF
TGTGCCAGCAGTTTATCGTCAGGCGGGATCACTGAAGCTTTCTTT
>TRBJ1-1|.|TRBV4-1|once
CASSQVFGDTEAFF
TGCGCCAGCAGCCAAGTTTTCGGGGACACTGAAGCTTTCTTT
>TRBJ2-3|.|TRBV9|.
CASSVALSLTPEYF
TGTGCCAGCAGCGTAGCCCTTAGCTTAACCCCCGAGTATTTT
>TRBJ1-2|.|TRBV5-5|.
CASSFAAGRNYGYTF
TGTGCCAGCAGCTTCGCCGCAGGCCGGAACTATGGCTACACCTTC
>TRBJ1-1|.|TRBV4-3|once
CASSQGGDYTEAFF
TGCGCCAGCAGCCAAGGAGGGGACTACACTGAAGCTTTCTTT
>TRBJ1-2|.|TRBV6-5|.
CASSYTYRDKIYGYTF
TGTGCCAGCAGTTACACATACCGGGACAAAATCTATGGCTACACCTTC
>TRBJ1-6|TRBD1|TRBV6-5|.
CASSYLDRGGSPLHF
TGTGCCAGCAGTTACCTGGACAGGGGGGGTTCACCCCTCCACTTT
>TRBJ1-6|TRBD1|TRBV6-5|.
CASRTGTVNSPLHF
TGTGCCAGCAGGACCGGGACAGTGAATTCACCCCTCCACTTT
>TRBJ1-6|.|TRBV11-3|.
CASSFQGTHSPLHF
TGTGCCAGCAGCTTTCAGGGGACGCATTCACCCCTCCACTTT
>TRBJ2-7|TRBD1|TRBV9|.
CASSVDRGYEEQYF
TGTGCCAGCAGCGTGGACAGGGGTTATGAGGAGCAGTACTTC
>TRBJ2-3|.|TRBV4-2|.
CASSQGYARLDTQYF
TGTGCCAGCAGCCAAGGTTACGCACGGTTGGATACGCAGTATTTT
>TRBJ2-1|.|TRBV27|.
CARRRELSYNEQFF
TGTGCCAGACGAAGAGAACTCTCCTACAATGAGCAGTTCTTC
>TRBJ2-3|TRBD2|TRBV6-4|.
CASSDTSGAFTDTQYF
TGTGCCAGCAGTGACACTAGCGGGGCATTCACAGATACGCAGTATTTT
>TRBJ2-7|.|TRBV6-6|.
CASRPDYHQSYEQYF
TGTGCCAGCAGGCCGGACTATCACCAGTCCTACGAGCAGTACTTC
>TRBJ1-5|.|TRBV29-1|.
CSVDRRRGSNQPQHF
TGCAGCGTTGATAGGCGGAGGGGAAGCAATCAGCCCCAGCATTTT
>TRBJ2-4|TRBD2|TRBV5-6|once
CASSPGGLGLAKNIQYF
TGTGCCAGCAGCCCGGGGGGGCTGGGACTAGCCAAAAACATTCAGTACTTC
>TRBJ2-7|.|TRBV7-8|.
CASSLGTTVLYEQYF
TGTGCCAGCAGCCTCGGGACAACGGTGCTCTACGAGCAGTACTTC
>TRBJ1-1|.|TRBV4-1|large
CASSQAPASGNTEAFF
TGCGCCAGCAGCCAAGCCCCGGCTTCGGGGAACACTGAAGCTTTCTTT
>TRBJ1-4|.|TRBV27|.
CATLTEVEKLFF
TGTGCCACATTAACAGAAGTAGAAAAACTGTTTTTT
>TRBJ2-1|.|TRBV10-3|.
CAISEARGRGGYNEQFF
TGTGCCATCAGTGAGGCGCGGGGCCGAGGCGGCTACAATGAGCAGTTCTTC
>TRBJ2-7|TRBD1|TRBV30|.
CAWSVHRGSEQYF
TGTGCCTGGAGTGTACACAGGGGATCCGAGCAGTACTTC